This T cell receptor (beta chain) was recovered during a study of T cells in Graves' hyperthyroidism and ophthalmopathy. Using RNA transcripts as the source, TCR beta CDR3 regions were amplified. HTBI primers were used for first-round RT-PCR of the TCR CDR3. TCRdb itself ran the multiplex PCR reads through MiXCR, one entry per CDR3 protein. The sample carries approximately 590,000 distinct CDR3 sequences, 15% to 19% recorded once. The J segment lost 10 bases and the V segment lost 4 bases, leaving 4 bases of the junction unmatched. Germline CDR1 reads LNHDA; CDR2 reads SQIVND (reference sequence). This CDR3 is 12 amino acids long. Patients showing uncontrolled infection, other autoimmune disease, pregnancy or lactation were ineligible.

The rearrangement uses TRBV19 and TRBJ2-3, with 8 bases fitting TRBD2. This TCR was recovered from a woman aged 30 to 39 with Graves' hyperthyroidism. The sample consisted of blood. CDR3 loop: CASSTGLEAQYF. The CDR3 coding sequence is TGTGCCAGTAGTACGGGACTAGAGGCGCAGTATTTT.